This TCR beta chain derives from a study of CD8+CD57+ T cells in acquired aplastic anemia. Whole-study context: On average, sorted CD4+ and CD8+ cells gave 3.2 ug of DNA. Whole-study findings and limits: Sharing between patients and controls was observed for twenty-nine CD8+ CDR3 sequences.

As regards this clonotype: Its antigen is not identified.

The authors sequenced patients whose flow cytometry had shown CD8+CD57+ cell expansion. The study profiled TCR beta VDJ and CDR3 using genomic DNA as template. TCRdb recomputed calls from the reads with MiXCR, one row per CDR3 protein. The repertoire holds fewer than 250,000 distinct CDR3 sequences, with around half as singletons. J was trimmed by 1 base and V by 4 bases; bases with no gene match: 16. The CDR3 sequence is 19 residues long. Looked up from germline, CDR1 is SGDLS and CDR2 is YYNGEE. The chain combines TRBV9 with TRBJ2-3, with 9 bases matching TRBD2. This TCR was sampled from a human donor with aplastic anemia. Sequencing input: sorted CD4+, CD8+, or CD8+CD57+ T cells (not recorded which) from PBMCs. The CDR3 sequence is CASSQDPPSGIKGTDTQYF. The CDR3 region has the DNA TGTGCCAGCAGCCAAGATCCCCCTAGCGGGATAAAAGGCACAGATACGCAGTATTTT.